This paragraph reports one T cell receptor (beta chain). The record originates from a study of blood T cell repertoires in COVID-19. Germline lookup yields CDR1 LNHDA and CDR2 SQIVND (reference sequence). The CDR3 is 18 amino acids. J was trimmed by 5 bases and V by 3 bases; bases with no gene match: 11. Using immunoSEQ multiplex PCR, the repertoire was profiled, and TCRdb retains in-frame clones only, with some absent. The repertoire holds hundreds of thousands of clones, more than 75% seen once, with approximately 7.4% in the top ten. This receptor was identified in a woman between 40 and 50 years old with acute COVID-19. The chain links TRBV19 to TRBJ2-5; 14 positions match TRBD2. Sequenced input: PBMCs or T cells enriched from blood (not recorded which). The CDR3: CASSIAGLAGAGGETQYF. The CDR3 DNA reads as TGTGCCAGTAGTATTGCGGGACTAGCGGGAGCAGGGGGGGAGACCCAGTACTTC. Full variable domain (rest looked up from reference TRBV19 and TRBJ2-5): DGGITQSPKYLFRKEGQNVTLSCEQNLNHDAMYWYRQDPGQGLRLIYYSQIVNDFQKGDIAEGYSVSREKKESFPLTVTSAQKNPTAFYLCASSIAGLAGAGGETQYFGPGTRLLVL.